These T cell receptor beta chains were read from a single sample in a study of blood T cell repertoires in COVID-19. TCRdb keeps only in-frame clones here, not all; method: immunoSEQ multiplex PCR. The sample lists some 210,000 clones; about 83% were seen once. Specimen: peripheral blood. These receptors originate from a woman between 65 and 79 years old with active or convalescent COVID-19. Each CDR3 is given with its conserved first and last residue.

v_gene: TRBV19
CDR3aa: CASTVRGTSRDTQYF

v_gene: TRBV7-9
CDR3aa: CASSGDRGGPYEQYF

v_gene: TRBV2
CDR3aa: CASSVLAGGFNEQYF

v_gene: TRBV2
CDR3aa: CASSHRGSGNTIYF

v_gene: TRBV7-9
CDR3aa: CASSRGLGGPWETQYF

v_gene: TRBV24-1
CDR3aa: CATSDFRTSGTNTGELFF

v_gene: TRBV19
CDR3aa: CASNLAQAIYNEQFF

v_gene: TRBV7-2
CDR3aa: CASSLSGRVDEQFF

v_gene: TRBV7-8
CDR3aa: CASSPGQRYEQYF

v_gene: TRBV11-2
CDR3aa: CASKGTGDYNEQFF

v_gene: TRBV2
CDR3aa: CASVGRAHEQYF

v_gene: TRBV6-1
CDR3aa: CASSERNYGYTF

v_gene: TRBV7-9
CDR3aa: CASSLIPRIAGDEDTQYF

v_gene: TRBV30
CDR3aa: CAWSVQGAGIGELFF

v_gene: TRBV2
CDR3aa: CASSAINRDTQYF

v_gene: TRBV6-5
CDR3aa: CASSRSGGQNEQFF

v_gene: TRBV5-1
CDR3aa: CASSLLGRRNEQFF

v_gene: TRBV2
CDR3aa: CASRWMGALDTQYF

v_gene: TRBV13
CDR3aa: CASSIGQNTEAFF

v_gene: TRBV4-1
CDR3aa: CASSQAGGPDNEQFF

v_gene: TRBV19
CDR3aa: CAASTAGGEQYF

v_gene: TRBV5-1
CDR3aa: CASSLRGGETQYF

v_gene: TRBV4-1
CDR3aa: CASSQGPGQGDEYAQYF

v_gene: TRBV9
CDR3aa: CASSSAGLPPYNEQFF

v_gene: TRBV28
CDR3aa: CASSPLLNSPLHF

v_gene: TRBV29-1
CDR3aa: CSVEDGRKDTQYF

v_gene: TRBV6-5
CDR3aa: CASSSWRQTTNEKLFF

v_gene: TRBV10-3
CDR3aa: CAIAQQGGSYEQYF